Described below is a single TCR beta chain sequence and its context. Several immunoSEQ 96-well plates shared each subset's DNA, each plate a replicate. Libraries were prepared by immunoSEQ multiplex PCR; TCRdb keeps only in-frame clonotypes and omits some of them. The sample lists over a million clones, approximately 97% occurring once. These data belong to a study of shared clonotypes between healthy human individuals. The source of this sequence is a man aged 30-40 years in good health. The source material was naive CD4+ T cells sorted from blood. Subset described: CD45RA+ positively selected.

For the CDR3, the DNA is TGTGCCAGCAGCTTATATACTCAGGGGGTTGAAGCTTTCTTT. Translated: CASSLYTQGVEAFF. This rearrangement joins TRBV7-9 to TRBJ1-1, with 7 bases that match TRBD1. V was clipped by 2 bases and J by 7 bases; unmatched bases: 7. Germline V gene sequence: CDR1 SEHNR, CDR2 FQNEAQ (reference sequence). CDR3 length equals 14 residues. The entire variable domain, with the rest obtained from reference TRBV7-9 and TRBJ1-1, is as follows: DTGVSQNPRHKITKRGQNVTFRCDPISEHNRLYWYRQTLGQGPEFLTYFQNEAQLEKSRLLSDRFSAERPKGSFSTLEIQRTEQGDSAMYLCASSLYTQGVEAFFGQGTRLTVV.